The subject of this entry is one T cell receptor beta chain. In the original workflow: Estimation of nucleated cell counts was performed using reference gene primer amplification. TCRdb keeps only in-frame clones here, not all; method: immunoSEQ multiplex PCR. V and J calls and clone size are copied from that table; D and trimming were computed from the DNA. The sample shows some 120,000 clones, around 89% of them seen only once. This sample is drawn from a study of blood T cell repertoires in COVID-19. This CDR3 has 16 amino acids. Germline lookup yields CDR1 LNHDA and CDR2 SQIVND (reference sequence). With 3 bases clipped from V and 5 bases from J, the junction kept 9 bases outside the gene matches.

This sequence originates from a human donor with acute or convalescent COVID-19. The donor label of this sample is uncertain. This sequence joins TRBV19 and TRBJ2-3, with TRBD2 matching over 9 bases. The material sequenced was peripheral blood. CDR3 in DNA: TGTGCCAGTAGTATCTTAGCGGGGGACGGGGGAGATACGCAGTATTTT. Protein sequence: CASSILAGDGGDTQYF.